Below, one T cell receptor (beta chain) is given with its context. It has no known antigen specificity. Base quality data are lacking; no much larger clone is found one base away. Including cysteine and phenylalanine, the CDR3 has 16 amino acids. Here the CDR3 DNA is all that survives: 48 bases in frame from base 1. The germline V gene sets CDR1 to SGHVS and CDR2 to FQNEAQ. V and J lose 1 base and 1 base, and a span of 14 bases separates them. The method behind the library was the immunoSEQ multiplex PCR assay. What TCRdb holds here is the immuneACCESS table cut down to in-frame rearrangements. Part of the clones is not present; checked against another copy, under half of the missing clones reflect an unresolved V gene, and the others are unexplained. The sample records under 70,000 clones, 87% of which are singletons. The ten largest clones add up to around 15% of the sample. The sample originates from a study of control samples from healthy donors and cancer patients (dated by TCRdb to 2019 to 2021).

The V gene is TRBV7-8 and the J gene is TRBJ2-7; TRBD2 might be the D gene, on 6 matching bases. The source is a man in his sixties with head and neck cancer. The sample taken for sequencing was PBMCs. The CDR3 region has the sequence CASSLDGGMGSYEQYF. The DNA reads TGTGCCAGCAGCTTAGACGGCGGGATGGGGTCCTACGAGCAGTACTTC. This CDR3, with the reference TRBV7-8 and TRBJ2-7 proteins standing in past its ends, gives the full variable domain GAGVSQSPRYKVAKRGQDVALRCDPISGHVSLFWYQQALGQGPEFLTYFQNEAQLDKSGLPSDRFFAERPEGSVSTLKIQRTQQEDSAVYLCASSLDGGMGSYEQYFGPGTRLTVT.